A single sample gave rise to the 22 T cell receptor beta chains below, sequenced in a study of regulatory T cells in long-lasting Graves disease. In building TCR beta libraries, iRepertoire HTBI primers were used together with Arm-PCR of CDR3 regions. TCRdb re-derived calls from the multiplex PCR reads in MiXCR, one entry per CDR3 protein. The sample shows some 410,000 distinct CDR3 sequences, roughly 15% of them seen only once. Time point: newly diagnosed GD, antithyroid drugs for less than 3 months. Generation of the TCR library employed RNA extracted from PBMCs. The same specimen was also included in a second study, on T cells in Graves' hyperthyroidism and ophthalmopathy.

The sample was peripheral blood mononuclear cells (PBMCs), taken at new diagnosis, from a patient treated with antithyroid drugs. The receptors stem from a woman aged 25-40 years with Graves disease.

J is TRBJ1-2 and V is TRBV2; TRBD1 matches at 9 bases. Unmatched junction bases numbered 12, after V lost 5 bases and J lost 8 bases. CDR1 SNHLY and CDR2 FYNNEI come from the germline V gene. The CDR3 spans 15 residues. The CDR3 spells CASSLGDRGSGGYTF. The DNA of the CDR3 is TGTGCCAGCAGTCTAGGAGACAGGGGGAGTGGAGGCTACACCTTC.

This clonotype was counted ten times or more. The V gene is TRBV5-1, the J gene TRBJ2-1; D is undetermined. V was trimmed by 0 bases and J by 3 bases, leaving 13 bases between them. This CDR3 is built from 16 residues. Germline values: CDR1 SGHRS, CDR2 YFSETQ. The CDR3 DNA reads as TGCGCCAGCAGCTTGGTGGCAATACCCCTCTACAATGAGCAGTTCTTC. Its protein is CASSLVAIPLYNEQFF.

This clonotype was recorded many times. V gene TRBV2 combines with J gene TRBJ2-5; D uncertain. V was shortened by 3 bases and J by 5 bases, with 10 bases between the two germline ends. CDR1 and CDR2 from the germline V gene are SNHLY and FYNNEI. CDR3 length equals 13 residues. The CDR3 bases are TGTGCCAGCAGTGACTCGGAGTTGGAGACCCAGTACTTC. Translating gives CASSDSELETQYF.

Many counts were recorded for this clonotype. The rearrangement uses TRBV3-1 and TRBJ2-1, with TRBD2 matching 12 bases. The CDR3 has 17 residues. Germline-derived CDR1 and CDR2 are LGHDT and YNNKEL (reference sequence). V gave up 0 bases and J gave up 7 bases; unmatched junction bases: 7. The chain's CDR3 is CASSQDPGLAGLNEQFF. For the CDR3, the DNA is TGTGCCAGCAGCCAAGATCCGGGACTAGCGGGTCTTAATGAGCAGTTCTTC.

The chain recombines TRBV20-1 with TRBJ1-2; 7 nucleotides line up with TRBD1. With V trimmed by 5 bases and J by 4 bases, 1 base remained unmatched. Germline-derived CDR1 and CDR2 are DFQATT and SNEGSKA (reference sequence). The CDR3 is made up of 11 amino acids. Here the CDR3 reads CSAGQVYGYTF. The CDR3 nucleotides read TGCAGTGCTGGACAGGTCTATGGCTACACCTTC.

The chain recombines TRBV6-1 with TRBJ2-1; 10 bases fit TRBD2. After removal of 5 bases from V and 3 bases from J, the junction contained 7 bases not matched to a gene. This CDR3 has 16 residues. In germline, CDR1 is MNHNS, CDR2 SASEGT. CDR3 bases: TGTGCCAGCAGTCCCCCGGGGACTAGCGTCTACAATGAGCAGTTCTTC. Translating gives CASSPPGTSVYNEQFF.

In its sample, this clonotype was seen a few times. This CDR3 is CASSLGLPGEPQHF. For the CDR3, the DNA is TGTGCCAGCAGTTTGGGGTTGCCAGGGGAGCCCCAGCATTTT. The chain employs TRBV12-3 or TRBV12-4 and TRBJ1-5; weak D call: TRBD1 (6 bases). This CDR3 is 14 amino acids long. Between the trimmed V and J ends, which lost 3 bases and 8 bases, there was a span of 14 bases.

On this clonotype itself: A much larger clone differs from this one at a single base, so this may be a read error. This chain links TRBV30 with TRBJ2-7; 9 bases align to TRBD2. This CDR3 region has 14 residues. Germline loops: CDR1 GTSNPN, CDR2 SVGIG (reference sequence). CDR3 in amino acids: CAWSGLAASCEQYF. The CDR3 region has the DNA TGTGCCTGGAGTGGACTAGCGGCTTCCTGCGAGCAGTACTTC.

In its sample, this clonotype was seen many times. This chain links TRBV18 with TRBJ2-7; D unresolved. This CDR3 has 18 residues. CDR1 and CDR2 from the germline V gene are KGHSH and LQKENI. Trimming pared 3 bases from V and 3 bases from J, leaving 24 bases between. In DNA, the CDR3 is TGTGCCAGCTCACCGAGCCTGCCGATGAGGTCCTCCTTCTACGAGCAGTACTTC. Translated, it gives CASSPSLPMRSSFYEQYF. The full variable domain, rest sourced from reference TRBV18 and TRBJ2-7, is NAGVMQNPRHLVRRRGQEARLRCSPMKGHSHVYWYRQLPEEGLKFMVYLQKENIIDESGMPKERFSAEFPKEGPSILRIQQVVRGDSAAYFCASSPSLPMRSSFYEQYFGPGTRLTVT.

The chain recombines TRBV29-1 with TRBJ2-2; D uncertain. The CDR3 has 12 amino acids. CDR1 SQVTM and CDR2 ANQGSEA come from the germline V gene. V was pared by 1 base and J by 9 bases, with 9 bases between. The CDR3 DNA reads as TGCAGCGTTGAAGCAGGTCGGCGGGAGCTGTTTTTT. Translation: CSVEAGRRELFF.

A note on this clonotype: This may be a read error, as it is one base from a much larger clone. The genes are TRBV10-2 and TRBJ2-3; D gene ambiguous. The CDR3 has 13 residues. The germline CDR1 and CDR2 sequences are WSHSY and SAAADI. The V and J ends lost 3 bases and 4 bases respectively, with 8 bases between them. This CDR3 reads CASSERNSDTQYF. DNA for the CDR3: TGCGCCAGCAGTGAAAGGAACTCAGATACGCAGTATTTT.

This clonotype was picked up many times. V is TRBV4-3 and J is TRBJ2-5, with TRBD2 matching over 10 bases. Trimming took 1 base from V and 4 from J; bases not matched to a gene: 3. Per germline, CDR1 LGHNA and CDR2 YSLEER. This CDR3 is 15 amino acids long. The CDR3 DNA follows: TGCGCCAGCAGCCAAGGCGTAGCGGGAGGAGAGACCCAGTACTTC. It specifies CASSQGVAGGETQYF.

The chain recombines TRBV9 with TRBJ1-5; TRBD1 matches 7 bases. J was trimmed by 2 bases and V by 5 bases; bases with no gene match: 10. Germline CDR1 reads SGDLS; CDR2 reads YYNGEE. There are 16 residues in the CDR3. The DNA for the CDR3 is TGTGCCAGCAGTCGGGACAGCGGATGGGGCAATCAGCCCCAGCATTTT. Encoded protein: CASSRDSGWGNQPQHF.

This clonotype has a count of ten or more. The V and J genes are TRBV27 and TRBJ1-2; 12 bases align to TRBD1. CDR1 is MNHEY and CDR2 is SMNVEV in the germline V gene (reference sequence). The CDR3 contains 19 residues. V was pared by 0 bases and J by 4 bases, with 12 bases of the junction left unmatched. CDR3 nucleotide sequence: TGTGCCAGCAGTTTATCCGGCCCCCCGGGACAGGGGGCGATCTATGGCTACACCTTC. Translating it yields CASSLSGPPGQGAIYGYTF.

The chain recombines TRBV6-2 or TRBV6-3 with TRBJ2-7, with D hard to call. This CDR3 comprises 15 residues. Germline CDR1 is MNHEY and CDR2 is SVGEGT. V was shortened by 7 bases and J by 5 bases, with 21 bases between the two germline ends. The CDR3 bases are TGTGCCAGCACCCCGGAAACCGTCTTTTCCGACGAGCAGTACTTC. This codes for CASTPETVFSDEQYF.

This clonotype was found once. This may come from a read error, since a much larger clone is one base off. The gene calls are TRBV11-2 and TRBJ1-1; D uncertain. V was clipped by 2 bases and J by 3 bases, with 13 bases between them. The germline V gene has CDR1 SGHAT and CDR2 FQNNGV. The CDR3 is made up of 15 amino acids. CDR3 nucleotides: TGTGCCAGCAGCTTACGCCCCCCCGGGGACACTGAAGCTTTCTTT. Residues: CASSLRPPGDTEAFF.

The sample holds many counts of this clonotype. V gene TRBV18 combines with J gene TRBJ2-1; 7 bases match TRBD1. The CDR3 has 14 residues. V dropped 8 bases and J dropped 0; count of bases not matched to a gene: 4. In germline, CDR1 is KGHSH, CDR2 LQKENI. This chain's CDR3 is CASSRDSSYNEQFF. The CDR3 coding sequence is TGTGCCAGCAGCCGGGACAGCTCCTACAATGAGCAGTTCTTC.

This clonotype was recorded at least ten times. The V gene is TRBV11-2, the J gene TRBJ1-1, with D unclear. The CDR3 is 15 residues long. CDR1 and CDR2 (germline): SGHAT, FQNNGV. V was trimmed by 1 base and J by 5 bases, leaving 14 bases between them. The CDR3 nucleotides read TGTGCCAGCAGCTTAGTTGGCAGTCCGGATACTGAAGCTTTCTTT. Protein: CASSLVGSPDTEAFF.

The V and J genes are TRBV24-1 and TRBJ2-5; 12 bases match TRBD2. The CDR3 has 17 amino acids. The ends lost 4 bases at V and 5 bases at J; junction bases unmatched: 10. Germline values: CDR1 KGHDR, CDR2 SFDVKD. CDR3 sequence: CATSEPLAGGSHETQYF. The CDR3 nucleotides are TGTGCCACCAGTGAACCACTAGCGGGAGGAAGTCATGAGACCCAGTACTTC.

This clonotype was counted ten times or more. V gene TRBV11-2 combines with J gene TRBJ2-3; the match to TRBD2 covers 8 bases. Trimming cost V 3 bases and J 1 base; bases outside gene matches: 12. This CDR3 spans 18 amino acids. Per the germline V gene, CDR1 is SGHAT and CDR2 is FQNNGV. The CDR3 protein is CASSFGTRGRSGTDTQYF. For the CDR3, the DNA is TGTGCCAGCAGCTTTGGAACCCGCGGGAGGTCGGGCACAGATACGCAGTATTTT.

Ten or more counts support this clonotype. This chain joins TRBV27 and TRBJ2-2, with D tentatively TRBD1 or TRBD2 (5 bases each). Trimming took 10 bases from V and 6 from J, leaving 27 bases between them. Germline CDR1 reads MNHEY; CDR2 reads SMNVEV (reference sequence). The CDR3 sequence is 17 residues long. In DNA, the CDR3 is TGTGCCACCCGCCGGGAAACAGGCTATTGGGGAGCCGGGGAGCTGTTTTTT. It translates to CATRRETGYWGAGELFF.

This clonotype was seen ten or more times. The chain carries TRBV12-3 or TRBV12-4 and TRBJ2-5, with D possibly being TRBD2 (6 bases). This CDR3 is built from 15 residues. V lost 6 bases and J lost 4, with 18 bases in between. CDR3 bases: TGTGCCAGCAGCTCCGGCGGGGTAGAGGGAGAGACCCAGTACTTC. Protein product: CASSSGGVEGETQYF.